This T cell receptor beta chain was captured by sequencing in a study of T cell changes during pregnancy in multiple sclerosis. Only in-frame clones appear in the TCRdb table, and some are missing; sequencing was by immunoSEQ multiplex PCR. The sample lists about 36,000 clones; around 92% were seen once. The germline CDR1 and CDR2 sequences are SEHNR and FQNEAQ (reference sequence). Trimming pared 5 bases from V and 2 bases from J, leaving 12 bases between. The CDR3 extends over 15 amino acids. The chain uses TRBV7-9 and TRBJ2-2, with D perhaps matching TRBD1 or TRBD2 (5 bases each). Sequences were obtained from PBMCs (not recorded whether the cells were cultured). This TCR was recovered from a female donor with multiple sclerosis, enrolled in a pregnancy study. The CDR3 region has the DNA TGTGCCAGCAGCGTCCGGGACCCTAACACCGGGGAGCTGTTTTTT. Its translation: CASSVRDPNTGELFF.